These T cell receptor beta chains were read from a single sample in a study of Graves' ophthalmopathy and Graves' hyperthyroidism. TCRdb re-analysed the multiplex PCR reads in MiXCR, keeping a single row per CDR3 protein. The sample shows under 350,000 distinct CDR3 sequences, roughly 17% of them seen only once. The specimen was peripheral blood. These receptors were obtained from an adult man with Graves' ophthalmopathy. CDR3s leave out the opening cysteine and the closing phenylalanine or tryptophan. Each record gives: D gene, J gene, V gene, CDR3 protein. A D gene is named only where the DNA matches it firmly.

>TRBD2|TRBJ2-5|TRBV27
ASSFSRGKETQY
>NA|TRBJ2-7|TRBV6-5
ASSYSIPGEQY
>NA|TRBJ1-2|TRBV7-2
ASSFVAGRGYT
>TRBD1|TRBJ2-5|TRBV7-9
ASSLTGGGGETQY
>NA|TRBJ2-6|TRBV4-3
ASSQDRDGAGANVLT
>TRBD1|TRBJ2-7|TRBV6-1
ASSATGHLGEQY
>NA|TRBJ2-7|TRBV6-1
ASSEAQRGEQY
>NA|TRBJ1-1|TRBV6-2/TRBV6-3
ASSYLDLRQAF
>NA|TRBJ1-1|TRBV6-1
ASSGTGRTNTEAF
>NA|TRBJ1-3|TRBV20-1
SARYSPGNTIY
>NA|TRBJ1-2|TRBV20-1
SARVLTAGYGYT
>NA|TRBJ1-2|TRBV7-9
ASSSEAFSGYT
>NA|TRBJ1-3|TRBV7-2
ASSRRRSSGNTIY
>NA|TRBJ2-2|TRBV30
AWSSETASNTGELF
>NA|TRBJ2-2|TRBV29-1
SSWAGRGNGELF
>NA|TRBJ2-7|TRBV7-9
ASTLTGDEQY
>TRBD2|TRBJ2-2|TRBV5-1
ASSGRTSGPLTGELF
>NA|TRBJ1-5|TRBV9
ASSVGPTGDSNQPQH
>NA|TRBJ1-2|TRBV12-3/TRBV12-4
ASSLGDISYGYT
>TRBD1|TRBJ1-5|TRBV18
ASSRTGGPSNQPQH
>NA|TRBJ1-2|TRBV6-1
ASSQHLGYT
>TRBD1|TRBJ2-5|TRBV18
TSSEGQEETQY
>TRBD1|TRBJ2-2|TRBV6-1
ASSQQGPGELF
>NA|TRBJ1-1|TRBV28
ASSLGVRNTEAF